The 8 T cell receptor beta chains below all came from one sample that was sequenced in a study of patients and donors after allogeneic stem cell transplantation (TCRdb year 2020). The method behind the library was RT-PCR. TCRdb names NextSeq 550 as the instrument used. TCRdb trimmed public reads at Q25 via fastp, called clones via MiXCR and kept in-frame beta chains. Entries that share a CDR3 protein sequence are merged under the most common genes and DNA. The sample table records 50,000 to 60,000 distinct CDR3 sequences; about 14% of these occur just once. Of the sample, under 40% falls within the top ten clones. The sample comprised blood, either unsorted or a sorted T cell fraction (not recorded which). The receptors were sampled from a human donor who was either an allogeneic HSCT recipient or a stem cell or donor lymphocyte infusion donor (not recorded which). It is not recorded whose cells these are; they may come from a transplant donor.

The chain carries TRBV5-1 and TRBJ2-5; D may be TRBD1 (5 bases). Trimming left V 0 bases short and J 5 bases short, with 11 bases between. There are 14 residues in the CDR3. CDR1 and CDR2 from the germline V gene are SGHRS and YFSETQ. The CDR3 is CASSLGRKGETQYF. The DNA of the CDR3 is TGCGCCAGCAGCTTGGGTAGGAAGGGGGAGACCCAGTACTTC.

The rearrangement uses TRBV29-1 and TRBJ2-7, with D possibly being TRBD1 (6 bases). Germline V gene data show CDR1 as SQVTM and CDR2 as ANQGSEA. Between the trimmed V and J ends, which lost 3 bases and 0 bases, there was a span of 9 bases. The CDR3 extends over 13 amino acids. CDR3 in DNA: TGCAGCGTTGACACAGGGAGCTCCTACGAGCAGTACTTC. Residues: CSVDTGSSYEQYF.

This clonotype occurred a few times. The chain carries TRBV20-1 and TRBJ2-1, with 10 nucleotides matching TRBD2. Germline lookup yields CDR1 DFQATT and CDR2 SNEGSKA (reference sequence). V was pared by 3 bases and J by 0 bases, with 11 bases of the junction left unmatched. The CDR3 extends over 18 amino acids. The CDR3 region has the DNA TGCAGTGCTAGCCTAGCGGGAGCCAAGTTTAGCTCCTACAATGAGCAGTTCTTC. This gives the protein CSASLAGAKFSSYNEQFF.

This clonotype was detected ten times or more. The J gene is TRBJ1-1, the V gene TRBV14; D call uncertain. The CDR3 has 13 residues. Trimming removed 4 bases at V and 2 bases at J, with 8 bases between. Germline assignment: CDR1 SGHDN and CDR2 FVKESK. The CDR3 DNA reads TGTGCCAGCAGCCGCCCCACCAACACTGAAGCTTTCTTT. It translates to CASSRPTNTEAFF.

To note about this clonotype: The CDR3 end shows no conserved phenylalanine or tryptophan, and so a read error is likely. V is TRBV12-3 or TRBV12-4 and J is TRBJ1-1; 7 bases align to TRBD1. V shed 7 bases and J 4 bases; nucleotides not matched to a gene: 12. The CDR3 contains 15 residues. CDR3 loop: CASTLGGQTRTEAFL. CDR3 nucleotide sequence: TGTGCCAGCACTCTGGGGGGACAGACACGCACTGAAGCTTTCTTG.

In this sample, this clonotype turned up a few times. The chain uses TRBV11-3 and TRBJ2-5; maybe TRBD2 (5 bases). The CDR3 is 13 residues long. V lost 5 bases and J lost 7, with 14 bases in between. The germline gives CDR1 SGHNT, CDR2 YENEEA. DNA of the CDR3: TGTGCCAGCAGCCTCGTGGGAGATAGGACCCAGTACTTC. It translates to CASSLVGDRTQYF. Based on the CDR3 plus reference TRBV11-3 and TRBJ2-5, the full variable domain is EAGVVQSPRYKIIEKKQPVAFWCNPISGHNTLYWYLQNLGQGPELLIRYENEEAVDDSQLPKDRFSAERLKGVDSTLKIQPAELGDSAVYLCASSLVGDRTQYFGPGTRLLVL.

This clonotype was counted at least ten times. This chain connects TRBV30 to TRBJ1-1, with D unresolved. Trimming removed 2 bases from V and 1 base from J, with 14 bases in between. CDR1 and CDR2 (germline): GTSNPN, SVGIG (reference sequence). This CDR3 contains 15 residues. The CDR3 region is CAWSSPAAPNTEAFF. CDR3 nucleotide sequence: TGTGCCTGGAGTTCCCCAGCAGCCCCGAACACTGAAGCTTTCTTT.

The sample holds many counts of this clonotype. V and J are TRBV27 and TRBJ1-2, with a possible D match to TRBD1 (5 bases). Trimming pared 10 bases from V and 3 bases from J, leaving 12 bases between. Germline CDR1 reads MNHEY; CDR2 reads SMNVEV (reference sequence). CDR3 size: 12 residues. The CDR3 DNA reads as TGTGCCACTAAAGGGACCGACTATGGCTACACCTTC. Translating gives CATKGTDYGYTF.